The T cell receptor beta chain under discussion was sequenced for a study of T-cell memory formation after mild COVID-19. The germline V and J ends were trimmed by 2 bases and 9 bases, with 11 bases remaining between them. The CDR3 has 13 residues. Researchers used 5'RACE with constant-segment primers to make TCR alpha and TCR beta cDNA libraries that carry sample barcodes and UMIs. Using its own MiXCR run on the 5' RACE reads, TCRdb lists one record per CDR3 protein. Of about 410,000 distinct CDR3 sequences detected, around 22% appear once; the ten largest clones hold 13%. This clonotype was seen just once.

Sample: PBMCs or a T cell subset sorted from them (not recorded which). This clonotype was sampled from an adult woman who had mild COVID-19 (a few samples of this study predate the infection). Cell type and time point are not known. The V gene is TRBV12-3 or TRBV12-4, the J gene TRBJ1-5, with D unresolved. CDR3 protein: CASSLPHSWPQHF. The CDR3 DNA reads TGTGCCAGCAGTTTACCCCACTCTTGGCCCCAGCATTTT.